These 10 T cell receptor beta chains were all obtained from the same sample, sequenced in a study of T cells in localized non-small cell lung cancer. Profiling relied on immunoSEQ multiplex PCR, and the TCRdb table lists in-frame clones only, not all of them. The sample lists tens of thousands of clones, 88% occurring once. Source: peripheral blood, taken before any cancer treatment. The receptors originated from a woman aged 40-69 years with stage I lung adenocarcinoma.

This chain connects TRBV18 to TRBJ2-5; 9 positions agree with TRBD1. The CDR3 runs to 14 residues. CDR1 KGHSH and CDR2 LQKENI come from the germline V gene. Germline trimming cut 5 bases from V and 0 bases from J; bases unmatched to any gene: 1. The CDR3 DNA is TGTGCCAGCTCAAGGGACAGGGACCAAGAGACCCAGTACTTC. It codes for CASSRDRDQETQYF.

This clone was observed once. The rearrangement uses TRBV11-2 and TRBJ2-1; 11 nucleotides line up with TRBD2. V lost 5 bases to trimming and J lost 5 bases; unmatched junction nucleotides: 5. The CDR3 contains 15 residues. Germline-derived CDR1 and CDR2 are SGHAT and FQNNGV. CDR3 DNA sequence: TGTGCCAGCAGCAAGACTAGCGGGGCTAACAATGAGCAGTTCTTC. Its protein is CASSKTSGANNEQFF.

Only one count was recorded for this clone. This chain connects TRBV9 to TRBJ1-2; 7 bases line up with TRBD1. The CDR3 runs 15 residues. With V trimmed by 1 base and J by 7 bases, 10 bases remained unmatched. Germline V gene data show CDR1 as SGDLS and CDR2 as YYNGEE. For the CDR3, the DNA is TGTGCCAGCAGCGTAACCGCCGAAGCAGGGGGTGGCTACACCTTC. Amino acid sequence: CASSVTAEAGGGYTF.

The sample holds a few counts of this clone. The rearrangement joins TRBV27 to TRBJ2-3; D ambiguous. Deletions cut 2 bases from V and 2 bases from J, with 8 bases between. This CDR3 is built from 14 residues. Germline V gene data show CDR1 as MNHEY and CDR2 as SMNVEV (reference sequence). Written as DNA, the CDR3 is TGTGCCAGCAGTTTAGACCAGTCCACAGATACGCAGTATTTT. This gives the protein CASSLDQSTDTQYF.

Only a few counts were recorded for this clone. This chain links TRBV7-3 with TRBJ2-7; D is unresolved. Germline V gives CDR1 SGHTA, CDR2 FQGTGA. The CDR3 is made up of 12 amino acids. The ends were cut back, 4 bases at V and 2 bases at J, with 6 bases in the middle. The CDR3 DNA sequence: TGTGCCAGCAGCTCACCTACCTACGAGCAGTACTTC. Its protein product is CASSSPTYEQYF.

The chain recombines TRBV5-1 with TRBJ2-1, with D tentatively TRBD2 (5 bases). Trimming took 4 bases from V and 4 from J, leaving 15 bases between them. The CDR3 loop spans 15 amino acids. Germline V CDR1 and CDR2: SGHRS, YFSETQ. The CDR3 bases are TGCGCCAGCAGCCCTGGACTTGTATTTTACAATGAGCAGTTCTTC. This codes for CASSPGLVFYNEQFF. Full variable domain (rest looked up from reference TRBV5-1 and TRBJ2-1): KAGVTQTPRYLIKTRGQQVTLSCSPISGHRSVSWYQQTPGQGLQFLFEYFSETQRNKGNFPGRFSGRQFSNSRSEMNVSTLELGDSALYLCASSPGLVFYNEQFFGPGTRLTVL.

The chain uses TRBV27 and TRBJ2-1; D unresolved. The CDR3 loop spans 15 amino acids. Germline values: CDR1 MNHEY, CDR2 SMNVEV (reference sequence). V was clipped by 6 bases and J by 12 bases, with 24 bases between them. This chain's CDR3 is CASSPPGVFGTRQFF. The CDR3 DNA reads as TGTGCCAGCAGCCCCCCTGGGGTGTTCGGTACAAGGCAGTTCTTC.

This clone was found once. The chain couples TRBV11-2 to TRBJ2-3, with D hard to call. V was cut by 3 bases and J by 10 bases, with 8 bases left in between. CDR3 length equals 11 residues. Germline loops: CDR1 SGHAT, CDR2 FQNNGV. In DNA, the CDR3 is TGTGCCAGCAGCTTCGATGGGGCGCAGTATTTT. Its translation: CASSFDGAQYF.

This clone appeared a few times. CDR3 protein: CASSPLPLAGGPGTYEQYF. The DNA for the CDR3 is TGTGCCAGCAGCCCCCTCCCACTAGCGGGGGGGCCGGGAACCTACGAGCAGTACTTC. The chain is built from TRBV7-8 and TRBJ2-7; 13 bases are a match to TRBD2. CDR1 and CDR2 from the germline V gene are SGHVS and FQNEAQ. CDR3 size: 19 residues. With V trimmed by 5 bases and J by 2 bases, 15 bases remained unmatched.

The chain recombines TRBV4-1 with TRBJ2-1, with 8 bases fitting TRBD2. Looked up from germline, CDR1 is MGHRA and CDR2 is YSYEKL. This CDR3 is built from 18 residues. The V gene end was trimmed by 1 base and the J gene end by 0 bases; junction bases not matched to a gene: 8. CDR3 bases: TGCGCCAGCAGCCAAGGGAGACTAGCGCCGAGCTCCTACAATGAGCAGTTCTTC. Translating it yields CASSQGRLAPSSYNEQFF.